A selection of T cell receptor beta chains follows, all from one sample in a study of cytomegalovirus exposure and HLA in healthy donors. Generated by immunoSEQ multiplex PCR, the TCRdb table keeps only in-frame clones and is missing some. Of some 190,000 clones in the sample, approximately 86% were seen once. The sequencing sample was made of PBMCs. These TCRs come from a young woman in good health and CMV-seronegative. Both conserved end residues are part of each CDR3. Fields, in order: J gene, D gene, clone size, V gene, CDR3 DNA, CDR3 protein. A D gene is named only where the DNA matches it firmly. Not every row has a clone size; where given, it reads once, few, many or a size class.

TRBJ2-2 . . TRBV19 TGTGCCAGTAGTATCGTGGTCCCCTACCCGGGACACAAGAACACCGGGGAGCTGTTTTTT CASSIVVPYPGHKNTGELFF
TRBJ1-2 TRBD1 . TRBV5-1 TGCGCCAGCAGCTTGAGGACAGGGGATTCAGGCTACACCTTC CASSLRTGDSGYTF
TRBJ2-1 TRBD2 once TRBV27 TGTGCCAGCAGTCGACAACTAGCGGGAGGGCCTGGTGAGCAGTTCTTC CASSRQLAGGPGEQFF
TRBJ2-7 TRBD2 once TRBV7-2 TGTGCCAGCAGCCCCCTGGGGGGACTAGCGCCGTCCTACGAGCAGTACTTC CASSPLGGLAPSYEQYF
TRBJ2-5 . . TRBV7-2 TGTGCCAGCAGCTTACGAGCAGTCGGTGAGGGGACCCAGTACTTC CASSLRAVGEGTQYF
TRBJ2-1 . few TRBV27 TGTGCCAGCAGTTTAATGGCCAGCTCCTACAATGAGCAGTTCTTC CASSLMASSYNEQFF
TRBJ2-1 TRBD2 . TRBV28 TGTGCCAGCAGTTTTGGGGATTTTAGCGGGAGTCGCAATGAGCAGTTCTTC CASSFGDFSGSRNEQFF
TRBJ2-1 TRBD1 once TRBV20-1 TGCAGTGCTAACAGGGGGGTCAGCCTCTTC CSANRGVSLF
TRBJ2-2 TRBD1 . TRBV2 TGTGCCAGCAGGGTGGGGACAGCCGGGGAGCTGTTTTTT CASRVGTAGELFF
TRBJ1-2 TRBD1 . TRBV4-1 TGCGCCAGCAGCCGGGACAGGGAGAACTATGGCTACACCTTC CASSRDRENYGYTF
TRBJ1-1 . . TRBV12-5 TGTGCTAGTGGTTTTCAGCAGGCGGGGGAAGCTTTCTTT CASGFQQAGEAFF
TRBJ1-4 TRBD1 . TRBV27 TGTGCCAGCAGTGACAGGGTTATAAGTGAAAAACTGTTTTTT CASSDRVISEKLFF
TRBJ2-7 TRBD1 . TRBV2 TGTGCCAGCAGTGGACAGGGAGACGAGCAGTACTTC CASSGQGDEQYF
TRBJ2-1 . . TRBV6-1 TGTGCCGTGAGGAGACTATCTAGTTCCAATGAGCAGTTCTTC CAVRRLSSSNEQFF
TRBJ2-7 . . TRBV19 TGTGCCAGTAGTATAAGGGTCCTCGGGACAACCTACGAGCAGTACTTC CASSIRVLGTTYEQYF
TRBJ2-1 TRBD1 . TRBV10-3 TGTGCCATCAGTCCCAGGGGGAGCAACAGTGAGCAGTTCTTC CAISPRGSNSEQFF
TRBJ2-1 TRBD2 . TRBV2 TGTGCCAGCAGTGAATCGGCGGGGGTCTACAATGAGCAGTTCTTC CASSESAGVYNEQFF
TRBJ1-1 TRBD1 . TRBV28 TGTGCCAGCAGTTTGCGGGACAGGGGGAGCACTGAAGCTTTCTTT CASSLRDRGSTEAFF
TRBJ2-2 TRBD2 once TRBV18 TGTGCCAGCTCACCCCAGGGAGGGACCACCGGGGAGCTGTTTTTT CASSPQGGTTGELFF
TRBJ2-1 TRBD1 . TRBV6-6 TGTGCCAGCAGTTACTCGAAGGGGGCCGCTGAGCAGTTCTTC CASSYSKGAAEQFF
TRBJ2-3 TRBD2 . TRBV18 TGTGCCAGCTCACCATCACTAGCGGGGGCCCGCACAGATACGCAGTATTTT CASSPSLAGARTDTQYF
TRBJ1-2 TRBD1 . TRBV18 TGTGCCAGCTCGTTTGAGGGACAGGAACGTGGCTACACCTTC CASSFEGQERGYTF
TRBJ2-3 TRBD2 . TRBV5-1 TGCGCCAGCAGCTTGGCGGCTAGCGGGGGGGCAGATACGCAGTATTTT CASSLAASGGADTQYF
TRBJ2-5 . once TRBV7-9 TGTGCCAGCAGCTCGGGCCGGGATGGGCAAGAGACCCAGTACTTC CASSSGRDGQETQYF
TRBJ2-1 . . TRBV28 TGTGCCAGCAGCTCCCGGGACTCTTCCCTGGGGAATGAGCAGTTCTTC CASSSRDSSLGNEQFF
TRBJ1-5 . . TRBV28 TGTGCCAGCAGTTCATACCTAAATCAGCCCCAGCATTTT CASSSYLNQPQHF
TRBJ2-7 . few TRBV7-2 TGTGCCAGCAGCTTATCGAGCGGTGTCTCCTACGAGCAGTACTTC CASSLSSGVSYEQYF
TRBJ2-3 TRBD2 . TRBV25-1 TGTGCCAGCAGTGACGGGGGGACCCCCCACACAGATACGCAGTATTTT CASSDGGTPHTDTQYF
TRBJ1-1 TRBD1 few TRBV11-2 TGTGCCAGCAGCTGGTTGGGCGAGCAGGGGGTAAGATTT CASSWLGEQGVRF
TRBJ1-2 TRBD1 . TRBV5-6 TGTGCCAGCAGCTTAGGACAGGGGACCCAGGATGGCTACACCTTC CASSLGQGTQDGYTF
TRBJ1-1 . . TRBV7-9 TGTGCCAGCAGCTCTGGGGCCCCTGAAGCTTTCTTT CASSSGAPEAFF
TRBJ2-3 TRBD2 once TRBV5-1 TGCGCCAGCAGCTTCGGGCTAGCGGGGGATACGCAGTATTTT CASSFGLAGDTQYF
TRBJ2-1 . . TRBV4-1 TGCGCCAGCAGCCAAGGGCCGGTAGGGGCTAATGAGCAGTTCTTC CASSQGPVGANEQFF
TRBJ2-1 TRBD1 . TRBV7-9 TGTGCCAGCAGCCACTTCCGGGACAGAGCTTCCTACAATGAGCAGTTCTTC CASSHFRDRASYNEQFF
TRBJ1-5 . once TRBV21-1 TGTGCCAGCACCACAAATCAGCCCCAGCATTTT CASTTNQPQHF
TRBJ2-2 . . TRBV7-2 TGTGCCAGCAGCTTACAGGGGATCGGCACCGGGGAGCTGTTTTTT CASSLQGIGTGELFF
TRBJ2-1 . . TRBV10-3 TGTGCCATCAGCAGGGATAGCTCCTACAATGAGCAGTTCTTC CAISRDSSYNEQFF
TRBJ1-1 . . TRBV5-1 TGCGCCAGCAGCTTGGTTAGGAACACTGAAGCTTTCTTT CASSLVRNTEAFF
TRBJ2-7 TRBD2 . TRBV10-3 TGTGCCATCAGTGGTGAGCGGGGGATCTACGAGCAGTACTTC CAISGERGIYEQYF
TRBJ2-1 TRBD2 . TRBV28 TGTGCCAGCAGTCGGGGGGGGACCTACAATGAGCAGTTCTTC CASSRGGTYNEQFF
TRBJ2-1 TRBD2 . TRBV7-2 TGTGCCAGCAGCTTAGGACTAGCGGGAGGGGAGCAGTTCTTC CASSLGLAGGEQFF
TRBJ1-1 . . TRBV19 TGTGCCAGTAGTATACGGCAGGGGACTGAAGCTTTCTTT CASSIRQGTEAFF
TRBJ1-3 . . TRBV21-1 TGTGCCAGCAGCAAAGGGGACAGGACCTACTGCATAAACTCTGGAAACACCATATATTTT CASSKGDRTYCINSGNTIYF
TRBJ2-2 . . TRBV7-8 TGTGCCAGCAGCCCGCGAACGGGGATGGACACCGGGGAGCTGTTTTTT CASSPRTGMDTGELFF
TRBJ2-7 . . TRBV5-8 TGTGCCAGCAGCCACCGGGGCTCCTACGAGCAGTACTTC CASSHRGSYEQYF
TRBJ2-7 TRBD1 . TRBV5-1 TGCGCCAGCAGCCTGGACAGGGTGGGCGACGAGCAGTACTTC CASSLDRVGDEQYF
TRBJ2-2 . few TRBV5-1 TGCGCCAGCAGCTTGTCTCCCTATAACACCGGGGAGCTGTTTTTT CASSLSPYNTGELFF
TRBJ2-7 TRBD2 . TRBV6-6 TGTGCCAGCAGTTACTCGCTGACTAGCGGCGAGCAGTACTTC CASSYSLTSGEQYF
TRBJ2-3 TRBD2 . TRBV19 TGTGCCAGTAGTACCGGACTAGCTAGCACAGATACGCAGTATTTT CASSTGLASTDTQYF